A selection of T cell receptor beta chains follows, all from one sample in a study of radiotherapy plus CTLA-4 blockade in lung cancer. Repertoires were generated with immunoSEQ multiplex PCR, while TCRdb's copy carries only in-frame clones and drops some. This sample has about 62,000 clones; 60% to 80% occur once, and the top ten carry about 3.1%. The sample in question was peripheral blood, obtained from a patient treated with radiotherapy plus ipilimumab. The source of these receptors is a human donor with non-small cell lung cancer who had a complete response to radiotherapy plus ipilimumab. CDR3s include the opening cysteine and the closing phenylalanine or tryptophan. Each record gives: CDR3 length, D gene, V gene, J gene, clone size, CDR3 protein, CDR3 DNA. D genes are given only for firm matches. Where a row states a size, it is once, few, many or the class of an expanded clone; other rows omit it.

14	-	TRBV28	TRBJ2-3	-	CASSFGTLGDTQYF	TGTGCCAGCAGTTTCGGGACACTGGGAGATACGCAGTATTTT
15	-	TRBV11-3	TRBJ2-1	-	CASSLARLVYNEQFF	TGTGCCAGCAGCTTAGCACGACTAGTTTACAATGAGCAGTTCTTC
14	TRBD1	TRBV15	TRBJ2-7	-	CATSPGQGANEQYF	TGTGCCACCAGCCCGGGACAGGGGGCAAACGAGCAGTACTTC
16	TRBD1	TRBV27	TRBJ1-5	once	CASSRSGTGDNQPQHF	TGTGCCAGCAGTAGGTCGGGGACAGGGGACAATCAGCCCCAGCATTTT
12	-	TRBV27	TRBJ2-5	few	CASSRIGETQYF	TGTGCCAGCAGCAGGATAGGAGAGACCCAGTACTTC
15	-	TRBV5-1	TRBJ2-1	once	CASSPYQRSYNEQFF	TGCGCCAGCAGCCCTTACCAGCGCTCCTACAATGAGCAGTTCTTC
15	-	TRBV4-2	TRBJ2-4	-	CASSQGSGRENIQYF	TGTGCCAGCAGCCAAGGGTCCGGGAGAGAAAACATTCAGTACTTC
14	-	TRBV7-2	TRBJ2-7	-	CASSSYETGYEQYF	TGTGCCAGCAGCTCATATGAAACAGGGTACGAGCAGTACTTC
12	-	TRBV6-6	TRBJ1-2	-	CASSYSGGGYTF	TGTGCCAGCAGTTACTCAGGAGGGGGCTACACCTTC
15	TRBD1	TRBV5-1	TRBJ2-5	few	CASSFGTGGQETQYF	TGCGCCAGCAGCTTCGGGACAGGGGGGCAAGAGACCCAGTACTTC
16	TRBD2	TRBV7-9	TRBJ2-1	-	CASSSGLAGGGDEQFF	TGTGCCAGCAGCTCGGGACTAGCGGGAGGGGGTGATGAGCAGTTCTTC
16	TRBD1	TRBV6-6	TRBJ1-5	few	CASSYSLTGGTQPQHF	TGTGCCAGCAGTTACTCCTTGACAGGGGGCACTCAGCCCCAGCATTTT
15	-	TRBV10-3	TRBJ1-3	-	CAISESYGSGNTIYF	TGTGCCATCAGTGAGTCCTACGGCTCTGGAAACACCATATATTTT
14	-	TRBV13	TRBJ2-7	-	CASSLGTRVREQYF	TGTGCCAGCAGCTTAGGGACTAGGGTGAGGGAGCAGTACTTC
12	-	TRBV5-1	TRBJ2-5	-	CASSFQGETQYF	TGCGCCAGCAGCTTTCAGGGGGAGACCCAGTACTTC
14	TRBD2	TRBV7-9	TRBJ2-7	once	CASSFTSGRGEQYF	TGTGCCAGCAGCTTCACTAGCGGGAGAGGCGAGCAGTACTTC
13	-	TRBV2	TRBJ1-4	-	CASSARRGEKLFF	TGTGCCAGCAGTGCCCGACGAGGGGAAAAACTGTTTTTT
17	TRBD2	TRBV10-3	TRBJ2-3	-	CAISGPTGGGRTDTQYF	TGTGCCATCAGTGGGCCAACGGGGGGGGGTCGAACAGATACGCAGTATTTT
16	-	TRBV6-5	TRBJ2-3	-	CASSYSRGWSTDTQYF	TGTGCCAGCAGTTACTCGAGGGGGTGGAGCACAGATACGCAGTATTTT
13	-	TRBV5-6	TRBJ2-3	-	CASSTSNTDTQYF	TGTGCCAGCAGCACTTCGAACACAGATACGCAGTATTTT
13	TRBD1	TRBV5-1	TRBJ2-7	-	CASSSTGLHEQYF	TGCGCCAGCAGCTCGACAGGGCTACACGAGCAGTACTTC
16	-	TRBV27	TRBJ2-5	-	CASSLTFWGVQETQYF	TGTGCCAGCAGTTTAACCTTTTGGGGCGTACAAGAGACCCAGTACTTC
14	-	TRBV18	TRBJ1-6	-	CASSPRSEDSPLHF	TGTGCCAGCTCACCACGGTCGGAGGATTCACCCCTCCACTTT
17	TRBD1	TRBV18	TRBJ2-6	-	CASSPGTGNSGANVLTF	TGTGCCAGCTCACCCGGGACAGGCAACTCTGGGGCCAACGTCCTGACTTTC
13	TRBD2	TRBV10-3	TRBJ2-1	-	CATGLAGNNEQFF	TGTGCCACCGGACTAGCGGGGAACAATGAGCAGTTCTTC
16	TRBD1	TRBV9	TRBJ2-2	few	CASSDRQGPFTGELFF	TGTGCCAGCAGTGATAGACAGGGCCCTTTCACCGGGGAGCTGTTTTTT
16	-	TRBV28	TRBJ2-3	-	CASSRTGSKFTDTQYF	TGTGCCAGCAGTAGAACAGGGTCGAAGTTCACAGATACGCAGTATTTT
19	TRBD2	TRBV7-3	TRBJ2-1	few	CASSLTGGGGGRLDNEQFF	TGTGCCAGCAGCTTAACCGGTGGGGGAGGCGGGAGACTCGACAATGAGCAGTTCTTC
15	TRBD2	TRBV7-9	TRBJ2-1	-	CASTPGLAAGGEQFF	TGTGCCAGCACACCGGGACTAGCGGCCGGTGGTGAGCAGTTCTTC
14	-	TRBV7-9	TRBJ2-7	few	CASSSVLQGYEQYF	TGTGCCAGCAGCTCTGTTTTACAGGGCTACGAGCAGTACTTC
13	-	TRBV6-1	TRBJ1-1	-	CASSPGQNTEAFF	TGTGCCAGCAGTCCGGGTCAGAACACTGAAGCTTTCTTT
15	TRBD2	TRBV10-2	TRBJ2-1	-	CASSGLAGVRNEQFF	TGCGCCAGCAGTGGACTAGCGGGAGTCCGCAATGAGCAGTTCTTC
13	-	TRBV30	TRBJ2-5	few	CAWSHGVGETQYF	TGTGCCTGGAGTCACGGGGTTGGAGAGACCCAGTACTTC
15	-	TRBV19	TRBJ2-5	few	CASSAGSLGGETQYF	TGTGCCAGTAGTGCCGGGTCCCTCGGAGGAGAGACCCAGTACTTC
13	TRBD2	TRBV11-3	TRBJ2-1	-	CASSPSGRNEQFF	TGTGCCAGCAGCCCTAGCGGGAGGAATGAGCAGTTCTTC
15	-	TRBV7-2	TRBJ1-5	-	CASSLEGSSNQPQHF	TGTGCCAGCAGCTTAGAAGGGAGCAGCAATCAGCCCCAGCATTTT
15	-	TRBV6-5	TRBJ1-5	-	CASRSWAGSNQPQHF	TGTGCCAGCAGGTCGTGGGCAGGCAGCAATCAGCCCCAGCATTTT
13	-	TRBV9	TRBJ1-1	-	CASSAGTLLGAFF	TGTGCCAGCAGCGCCGGGACATTGCTAGGAGCTTTCTTT
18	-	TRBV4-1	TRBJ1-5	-	CASSQLDLFIGGNQPQHF	TGCGCCAGCAGCCAGCTCGACCTTTTTATCGGGGGCAATCAGCCCCAGCATTTT
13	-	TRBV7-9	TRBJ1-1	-	CASSFSKNTEAFF	TGTGCCAGCAGCTTCTCTAAAAACACTGAAGCTTTCTTT
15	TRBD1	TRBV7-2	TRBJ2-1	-	CASRLYGTGGDEQFF	TGTGCCAGCAGGCTCTACGGGACAGGGGGGGATGAGCAGTTCTTC
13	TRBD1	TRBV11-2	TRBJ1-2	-	CASSRTGLYGYTF	TGTGCCAGCAGCCGGACAGGTCTCTATGGCTACACCTTC
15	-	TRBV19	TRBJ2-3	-	CASSTGYTSSDTQYF	TGTGCCAGTAGTACAGGTTATACTAGCTCAGATACGCAGTATTTT
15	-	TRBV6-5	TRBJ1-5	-	CASSPPGRAVSPQHF	TGTGCCAGCAGTCCCCCTGGCCGCGCGGTCAGCCCCCAGCATTTT
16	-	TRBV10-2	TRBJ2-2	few	CASRPRVGAGSGELFF	TGCGCCAGCAGGCCCCGTGTTGGGGCTGGGTCCGGGGAGCTGTTTTTT
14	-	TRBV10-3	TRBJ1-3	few	CAISESASGNTIYF	TGTGCCATCAGTGAGTCAGCCTCTGGAAACACCATATATTTT